Listed below are T cell receptor beta chains from one sample, sequenced in a study of human T cells and chemical hapten exposure. TCRdb used MiXCR to reprocess the RACE reads, holding one entry per CDR3 protein. Among 40,000 to 45,000 distinct CDR3 sequences, 3% to 4% were seen once, and the ten largest hold 5% to 7%. The source material was whole blood. The source of these receptors is a human donor in good health. Some clones in this sample may be carry-over from other donors' samples. Each CDR3 is given without its conserved first and last residue.

>TRBJ2-1|TRBV24-1
ATSARGPKDPSSYNEQF
>TRBJ2-6|TRBV5-1
ASRRGDSLNSGANVLT
>TRBJ1-6|TRBV27
ASSFRQGNSPLH
>TRBJ1-5|TRBV19
ASEGRTYRNQPQH
>TRBJ2-4|TRBV27
ASTIGEREGNLAKNIQY
>TRBJ2-7|TRBV12-3/TRBV12-4
ASRAKGVANYEQY
>TRBJ1-4|TRBV19
ASRPDGGPGNEKLF
>TRBJ1-1|TRBV11-2
ASSYRGEANTEAF
>TRBJ2-3|TRBV5-5
ASTLFLSGGTDTQY
>TRBJ2-5|TRBV6-5
ASSYLTRTGAETQY
>TRBJ1-4|TRBV5-1
ASSSQTYTVPPNEKLF
>TRBJ1-1|TRBV3-1
ASSQDTGANTEAF
>TRBJ2-1|TRBV24-1
ATAYQGGSYNEQF
>TRBJ1-4|TRBV6-5
ASSNIRHATNEKLF
>TRBJ2-7|TRBV18
ASSLTSGSSYEQY
>TRBJ2-2|TRBV5-6
ASSPRGRGNTGELF
>TRBJ2-3|TRBV10-3
AISDSLNTADTQY
>TRBJ2-7|TRBV9
ASSASGEQY
>TRBJ2-7|TRBV6-5
ASSFRLGTSGRAPPYEQY
>TRBJ2-7|TRBV7-6
ASSPVEGGSLYEQY
>TRBJ2-1|TRBV4-1
ASSPVTESYNEQF
>TRBJ2-1|TRBV20-1
SARYISEYNEQF
>TRBJ1-5|TRBV2
ASSGSRTGAFNQPQH
>TRBJ1-2|TRBV5-4
ASSSVFGWT